This is a list of T cell receptor beta chains from one sample in a study of cytomegalovirus exposure and HLA in healthy donors. Assay used: immunoSEQ multiplex PCR; TCRdb lists only in-frame clones, some missing. Of approximately 120,000 clones listed, about four fifths are singletons. The source material was PBMCs. Source of these receptors: a man in his forties or fifties in good health and CMV-seronegative. Both conserved end residues are part of each CDR3. A D gene is named only where the DNA matches it firmly. A clone size is listed for some rows: how often the clone was seen (once, few, many), or a class if it is expanded.

d_gene	v_gene	j_gene	abundance	CDR3nt	CDR3aa
NA	TRBV6-5	TRBJ1-3	NA	TGTGCCAGCAGTCTAGACTTGACAGGTGGAAACACCATATATTTT	CASSLDLTGGNTIYF
NA	TRBV11-3	TRBJ2-3	NA	TGTGCCAGCAGCGCCTACAGAGAAGATACGCAGTATTTT	CASSAYREDTQYF
TRBD2	TRBV10-3	TRBJ2-3	NA	TGTGCCATCAGTAGCGGGACGGCAGATACGCAGTATTTT	CAISSGTADTQYF
NA	TRBV20-1	TRBJ2-3	NA	TGCAGCCCCCGGGTACGGGATACGCAGTATTTT	CSPRVRDTQYF
TRBD1	TRBV4-3	TRBJ2-2	NA	TGCGCCAGCAGCCAGGACAGGTCGGTCACCGGGGAGCTGTTTTTT	CASSQDRSVTGELFF
TRBD1	TRBV7-9	TRBJ1-6	NA	TGTGCCAGCAGCTTAGTTACAGGGGGAGATTCACCCCTCCACTTT	CASSLVTGGDSPLHF
NA	TRBV6-5	TRBJ1-4	NA	TGTGCCAGCAGTTACTCGAGGTCAGAAAATGAAAAACTGTTTTTT	CASSYSRSENEKLFF
NA	TRBV29-1	TRBJ2-5	NA	TGCAGCACCCCCCGGGCAGGGCTGGGGGAGACCCAGTACTTC	CSTPRAGLGETQYF
NA	TRBV6-1	TRBJ1-3	NA	TGTGCCAGCAGTTCCGGGGCCGCGGGGGGAAACACCATATATTTT	CASSSGAAGGNTIYF
TRBD1	TRBV7-6	TRBJ1-6	once	TGTGCCAGCAGCCCCCGCGCTCCAGGGACAGGGAGTTCACCCCTCCACTTT	CASSPRAPGTGSSPLHF
TRBD1	TRBV5-6	TRBJ1-1	NA	TGTGCCAGCAGCTTACATGGACAGGGGACTGAAGCTTTCTTT	CASSLHGQGTEAFF
NA	TRBV7-2	TRBJ1-2	once	TGTGCCAGCAGCTCCCTTGAGTATGGCTACACCTTC	CASSSLEYGYTF
TRBD2	TRBV7-2	TRBJ2-3	NA	TGTGCCAGCAGGGTAGCGGGGGGAAGCACAGATACGCAGTATTTT	CASRVAGGSTDTQYF
TRBD1	TRBV7-3	TRBJ1-5	NA	TGTGCCAGCAGCATACAGGGGAGCAATCAGCCCCAGCATTTT	CASSIQGSNQPQHF
NA	TRBV18	TRBJ1-4	NA	TGTGCCAGCTCTCACTCCAAAACTAATGAAAAACTGTTTTTT	CASSHSKTNEKLFF
NA	TRBV7-2	TRBJ1-5	NA	TGTGCCAGCAGCTTCGGACAGAATCAGCCCCAGCATTTT	CASSFGQNQPQHF
NA	TRBV5-1	TRBJ2-5	NA	TGCGCCAGCAGCTCGCTCGCAGGGGCAGTCGCCCAGTACTTC	CASSSLAGAVAQYF
NA	TRBV11-3	TRBJ1-2	medium-sized	TGTGCCAGCAGCTTACGCGGCAGAGAAGAGGAGGGCTACACCTTC	CASSLRGREEEGYTF
TRBD1	TRBV27	TRBJ2-3	NA	TGTGCCAGCGGCCGGCGACAGGGGGCAGATACGCAGTATTTT	CASGRRQGADTQYF
NA	TRBV20-1	TRBJ2-7	NA	TGCAGTGCTGCTACAGAATACGAGCAGTACTTC	CSAATEYEQYF
NA	TRBV7-2	TRBJ2-4	NA	TGTGCCAGCGCCCCCCGGAGGTCCGGCATTCAGTACTTC	CASAPRRSGIQYF
TRBD1	TRBV27	TRBJ1-5	NA	TGTGCCAGCAGTACGACAGGGTCCCATTCATCACAGCCCCAGCATTTT	CASSTTGSHSSQPQHF
NA	TRBV7-2	TRBJ2-7	once	TGTGCCAGCAGAAAAGCGTTAGGCGCCACCCGGGAGCAGTACTTC	CASRKALGATREQYF
TRBD1	TRBV28	TRBJ2-1	NA	TGTGCCAGCAAACAGGGGCCGTACAATGAGCAGTTCTTC	CASKQGPYNEQFF
NA	TRBV6-1	TRBJ1-1	NA	TGTGCCAGCACCTACCACCCGACAGCGAACACTGAAGCTTTCTTT	CASTYHPTANTEAFF
NA	TRBV7-9	TRBJ2-7	once	TGTGCCAGCAGCCCCTTAACCCAACAGGGTCAAAGCTCCTACGAGCAGTACTTC	CASSPLTQQGQSSYEQYF
NA	TRBV7-8	TRBJ2-7	once	TGTGCCAGCACCGAACGGGTAAAGATCTACGAGCAGTACTTC	CASTERVKIYEQYF
NA	TRBV9	TRBJ1-5	NA	TGTGCCAGCAGCGTCATGGAGACTCAGCCCCAGCATTTT	CASSVMETQPQHF
NA	TRBV9	TRBJ2-7	once	TGTGCCAGCAGCGTCGGAGGGAGCTCCTACGAGCAGTACTTC	CASSVGGSSYEQYF
NA	TRBV2	TRBJ2-1	NA	TGTGCCAGCATGGGGGCGGTTGACGATTCCAATGAGCAGTTCTTC	CASMGAVDDSNEQFF
TRBD1	TRBV29-1	TRBJ2-1	NA	TGCAGCGTCGAACGGACAGGGACTGAGTTCTTC	CSVERTGTEFF
TRBD1	TRBV7-6	TRBJ2-1	NA	TGTGCCAGCAGCTCCGGACAGGTATACGGAGAGCAGTTCTTC	CASSSGQVYGEQFF
NA	TRBV5-6	TRBJ1-2	NA	TGTGCCAGCAGTTCTGTGGGGCCCTACACCTTC	CASSSVGPYTF
TRBD1	TRBV4-1	TRBJ2-3	NA	TGCGCCAGCAGCCGGGGCCAGGGGGACACAGATACGCAGTATTTT	CASSRGQGDTDTQYF
NA	TRBV2	TRBJ2-6	NA	TGTGCCAGCAGTGAGGGGGGTTCTGGGGCCAACGGCCTGACTTTC	CASSEGGSGANGLTF
NA	TRBV28	TRBJ1-6	NA	TGTGCCAGCAGTTTAACTAGTCAAATGAGCTCCTATAATTCACCCCTCCACTTT	CASSLTSQMSSYNSPLHF
TRBD1	TRBV7-9	TRBJ1-5	NA	TGTGCCAGCAGCTTAGGGGGACAGGGGGCAAAACAGCCCCAGCATTTT	CASSLGGQGAKQPQHF
NA	TRBV5-8	TRBJ1-2	once	TGTGCCAGCAGCTTGGGGACATCCCCGGGCCGTAACTATGGCTACACCTTC	CASSLGTSPGRNYGYTF
TRBD2	TRBV27	TRBJ2-1	NA	TGTGCCAGCAGTTTAATACTAGCGGGGGAGAATGAGCAGTTCTTC	CASSLILAGENEQFF
TRBD1	TRBV4-2	TRBJ1-4	NA	TGTGCCAGCAGCCGGACAGGGGGCACTGAAAAACTGTTTTTT	CASSRTGGTEKLFF
NA	TRBV18	TRBJ1-2	NA	TGTGCCAGCTCACCGGACAGACACGATCTATTTGGCTACACCTTC	CASSPDRHDLFGYTF
NA	TRBV2	TRBJ1-1	NA	TGTGCCAGCGAAGATGACAGTATGTATAGCACTGAAGCTTTCTTT	CASEDDSMYSTEAFF
TRBD2	TRBV7-2	TRBJ2-1	NA	TGTGCCAGCAGCTCAGTAGCGGGGGGGCCGGTCAATGAGCAGTTCTTC	CASSSVAGGPVNEQFF
NA	TRBV19	TRBJ1-6	once	TGTGCCAGTAGTATTATAGAACGTTCACCCCTCCACTTT	CASSIIERSPLHF
TRBD1	TRBV27	TRBJ1-4	NA	TGTGCCAGCAGTTGGGGAAACAGGGGTATGGAAAAACTGTTTTTT	CASSWGNRGMEKLFF
TRBD2	TRBV9	TRBJ2-3	NA	TGTGCCAGCAGCGTAGGCGGGGGGAGCACAGATACGCAGTATTTT	CASSVGGGSTDTQYF
TRBD1	TRBV10-3	TRBJ1-5	once	TGTGCCATCAGTGTAGGGACAGGGAATCAGCCCCAGCATTTT	CAISVGTGNQPQHF
NA	TRBV2	TRBJ2-7	once	TGTGCCAGCAGTCTTCAGGGCAGCTTCTACGAGCAGTACTTC	CASSLQGSFYEQYF
TRBD1	TRBV11-2	TRBJ1-2	NA	TGTGCCAGCAGCACACAGGGGGCTCATGGCTACACCTTC	CASSTQGAHGYTF
NA	TRBV6-5	TRBJ1-1	NA	TGTGCCAGCAGTTCAGACAACGACATGAACACTGAAGCTTTCTTT	CASSSDNDMNTEAFF
TRBD1	TRBV19	TRBJ1-1	NA	TGTGCCAGTAGTATGGGACAGATCACTGAAGCTTTCTTT	CASSMGQITEAFF
NA	TRBV10-3	TRBJ1-3	NA	TGTGCCATCAGTGAGATGGGGCAACTTTCTTCTGGAAACACCATATATTTT	CAISEMGQLSSGNTIYF
TRBD2	TRBV25-1	TRBJ2-7	NA	TGTGCCAGCAGCGGGACTAAGACCTACGAGCAGTACTTC	CASSGTKTYEQYF
NA	TRBV2	TRBJ1-6	NA	TGTGCCAGCAGACCCCCAGGGGTTTTTAATTCACCCCTCCACTTT	CASRPPGVFNSPLHF
TRBD2	TRBV5-6	TRBJ2-3	NA	TGTGCCAGCAGCTTGTTCGGGGGGGGGCAAGGAGATACGCAGTATTTT	CASSLFGGGQGDTQYF
NA	TRBV6-6	TRBJ1-1	NA	TGTGCCAGCAGTTGGGGGCCGACAGGGAACACTGAAGCTTTCTTT	CASSWGPTGNTEAFF
TRBD1	TRBV27	TRBJ1-1	NA	TGTGCCAGCAGTAAAGGACAGGGTCCTGAAGCTTTCTTT	CASSKGQGPEAFF
NA	TRBV10-2	TRBJ1-3	few	TGCGCCAGCACCCAGTACTCTGGAAACACCATATATTTT	CASTQYSGNTIYF